The TCR beta chain under discussion was sequenced for a study of identical twins. Study conclusions and caveats: Conclusions rested on cross-sectional statistics rather than following the same donors. Cord blood beta clonotypes present at high abundance carried fewer insertions; no such pattern appeared in memory repertoires. It was out-of-frame TCR alpha sharing in monozygotic twins that models underestimated. Part of the zero-insertion signal could reflect confounding by invariant MAIT and iNKT cells.

Points on this clonotype: Its antigen is not identified. This may stem from a read error, because a much larger clone lies one nucleotide away.

MiXCR, applied by TCRdb to the 5' RACE reads, yields one record per CDR3 protein. This sample has 1.5 million to 2 million distinct CDR3 sequences; 32% occur once, and the top ten carry approximately 0.25%. Specimen: cord blood. The receptor's source is a newborn girl in good health.

The CDR3 nucleotides are TGCAGCGTTGAACAGTATGGCTACACCTTC. It encodes CSVEQYGYTF. The chain links TRBV29-1 to TRBJ1-2; D remains unclear. This CDR3 comprises 10 residues. The V gene's germline CDR1 is SQVTM and CDR2 ANQGSEA. V lost 2 bases and J lost 5, with 3 bases in between.